Here is one T cell receptor beta chain with its context. The sample is drawn from a study of CD8 T cells in Susac syndrome. Reverse transcription of about 0.45 to 1 ug RNA used random hexamers. MiXCR, run by TCRdb on the immunoSEQ multiplex PCR reads, gives a single entry per CDR3 protein. Of about 300,000 distinct CDR3 sequences detected, about 91% appear once; the ten largest clones hold around 0.18%. The length of the CDR3 is 14 residues. Germline V CDR1 and CDR2: MNHEY, SMNVEV (reference sequence). V was clipped by 4 bases and J by 5 bases, with 15 bases between them. The sample taken for sequencing was CD8+ T cells from PBMCs. This TCR came from a human donor with multiple sclerosis. The chain uses TRBV27 and TRBJ2-7, with D possibly TRBD2 on 5 matching bases. This CDR3 reads CASSSIRTLDEQYF. The DNA for the CDR3 is TGTGCCAGCAGTTCGATAAGGACTCTCGACGAGCAGTACTTC.